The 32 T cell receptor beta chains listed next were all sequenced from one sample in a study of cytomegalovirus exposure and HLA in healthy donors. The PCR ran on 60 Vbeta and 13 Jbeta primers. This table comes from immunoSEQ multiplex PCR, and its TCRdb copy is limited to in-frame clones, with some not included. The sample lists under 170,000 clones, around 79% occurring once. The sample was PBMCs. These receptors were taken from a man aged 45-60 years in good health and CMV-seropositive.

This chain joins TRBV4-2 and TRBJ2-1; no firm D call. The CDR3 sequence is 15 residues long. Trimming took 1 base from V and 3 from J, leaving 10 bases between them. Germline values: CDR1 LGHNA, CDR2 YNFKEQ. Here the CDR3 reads CASSQASGDYNEQFF. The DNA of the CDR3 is TGTGCCAGCAGCCAAGCATCCGGAGACTACAATGAGCAGTTCTTC.

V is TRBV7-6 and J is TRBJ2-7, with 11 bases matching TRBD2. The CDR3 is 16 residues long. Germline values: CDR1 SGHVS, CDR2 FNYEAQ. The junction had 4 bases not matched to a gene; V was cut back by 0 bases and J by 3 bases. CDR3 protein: CASSLAPGLAVYEQYF. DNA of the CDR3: TGTGCCAGCAGCTTAGCCCCGGGACTAGCGGTCTACGAGCAGTACTTC.

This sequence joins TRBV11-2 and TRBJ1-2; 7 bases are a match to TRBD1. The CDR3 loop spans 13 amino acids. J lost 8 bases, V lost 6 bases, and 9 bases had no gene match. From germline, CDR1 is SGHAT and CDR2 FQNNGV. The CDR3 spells CASRLDRSNGYTF. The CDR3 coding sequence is TGTGCCAGCAGGTTGGACAGGTCTAACGGCTACACCTTC.

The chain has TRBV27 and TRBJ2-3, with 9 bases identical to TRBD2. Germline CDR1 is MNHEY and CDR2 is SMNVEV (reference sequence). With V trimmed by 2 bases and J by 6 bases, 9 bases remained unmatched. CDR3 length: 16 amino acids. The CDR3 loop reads CASSLGGRVEKDTQYF. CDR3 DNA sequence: TGTGCCAGCAGTTTAGGCGGGAGGGTCGAGAAGGATACGCAGTATTTT.

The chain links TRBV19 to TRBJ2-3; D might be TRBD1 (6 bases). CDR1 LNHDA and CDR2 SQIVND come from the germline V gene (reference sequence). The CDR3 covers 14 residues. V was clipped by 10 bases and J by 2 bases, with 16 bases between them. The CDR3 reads CATRGGPDTDTQYF. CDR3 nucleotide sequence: TGTGCCACACGTGGGGGCCCCGACACAGATACGCAGTATTTT.

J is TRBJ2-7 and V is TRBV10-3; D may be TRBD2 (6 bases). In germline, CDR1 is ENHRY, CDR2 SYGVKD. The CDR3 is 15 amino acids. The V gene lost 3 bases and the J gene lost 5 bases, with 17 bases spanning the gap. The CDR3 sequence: CAISEREGTRNEQYF. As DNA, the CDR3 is TGTGCCATCAGTGAAAGGGAAGGGACTCGCAACGAGCAGTACTTC.

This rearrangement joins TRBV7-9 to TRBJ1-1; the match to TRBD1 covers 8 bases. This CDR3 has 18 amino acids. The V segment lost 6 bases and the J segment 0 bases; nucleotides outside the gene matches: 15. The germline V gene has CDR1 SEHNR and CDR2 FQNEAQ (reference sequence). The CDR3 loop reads CASRPRGRQGNMNTEAFF. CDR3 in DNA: TGTGCCAGCAGACCGCGAGGGCGACAGGGGAACATGAACACTGAAGCTTTCTTT.

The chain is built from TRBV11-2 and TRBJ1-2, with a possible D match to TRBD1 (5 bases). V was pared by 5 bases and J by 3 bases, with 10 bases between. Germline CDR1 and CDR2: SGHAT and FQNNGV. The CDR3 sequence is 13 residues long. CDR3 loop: CASSPSTDYGYTF. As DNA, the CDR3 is TGTGCCAGCAGCCCCTCGACAGACTATGGCTACACCTTC.

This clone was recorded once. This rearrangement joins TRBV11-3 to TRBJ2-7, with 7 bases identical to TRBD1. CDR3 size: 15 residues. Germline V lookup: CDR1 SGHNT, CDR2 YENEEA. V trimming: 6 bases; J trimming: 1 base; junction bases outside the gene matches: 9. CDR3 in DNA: TGTGCCAGCAGTCAAGAGACAGGGTTTTCCTACGAGCAGTACTTC. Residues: CASSQETGFSYEQYF.

The DNA of the CDR3 is TGTGCCAGCGGCGGGACGGGAGACTACGAGCAGTACTTC. As protein: CASGGTGDYEQYF. V and J are TRBV6-5 and TRBJ2-7, with a tentative D call TRBD2 (6 bases). Trimming cost V 8 bases and J 3 bases, with 14 bases left between them. From germline, CDR1 is MNHEY and CDR2 SVGAGI. The CDR3 loop spans 13 amino acids.

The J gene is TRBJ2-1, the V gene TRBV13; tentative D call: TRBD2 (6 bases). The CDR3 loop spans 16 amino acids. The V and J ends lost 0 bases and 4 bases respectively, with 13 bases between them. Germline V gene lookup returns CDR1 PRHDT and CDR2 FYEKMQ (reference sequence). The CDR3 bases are TGTGCCAGCAGCTTAGGAGGGCCTAGCGTATACAATGAGCAGTTCTTC. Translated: CASSLGGPSVYNEQFF.

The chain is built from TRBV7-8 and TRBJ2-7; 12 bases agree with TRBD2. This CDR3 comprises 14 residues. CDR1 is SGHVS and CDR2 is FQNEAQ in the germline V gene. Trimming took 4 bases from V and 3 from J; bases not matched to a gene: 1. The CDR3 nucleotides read TGTGCCAGCAGCTGGACTAGCGGGGACTACGAGCAGTACTTC. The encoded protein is CASSWTSGDYEQYF. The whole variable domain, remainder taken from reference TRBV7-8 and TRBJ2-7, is GAGVSQSPRYKVAKRGQDVALRCDPISGHVSLFWYQQALGQGPEFLTYFQNEAQLDKSGLPSDRFFAERPEGSVSTLKIQRTQQEDSAVYLCASSWTSGDYEQYFGPGTRLTVT.

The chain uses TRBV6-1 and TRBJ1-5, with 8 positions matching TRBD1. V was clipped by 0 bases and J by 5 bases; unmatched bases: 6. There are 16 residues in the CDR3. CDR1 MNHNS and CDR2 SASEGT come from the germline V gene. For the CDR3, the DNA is TGTGCCAGCAGTGAAGCGCTATCAGGGGGCCATCAGCCCCAGCATTTT. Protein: CASSEALSGGHQPQHF.

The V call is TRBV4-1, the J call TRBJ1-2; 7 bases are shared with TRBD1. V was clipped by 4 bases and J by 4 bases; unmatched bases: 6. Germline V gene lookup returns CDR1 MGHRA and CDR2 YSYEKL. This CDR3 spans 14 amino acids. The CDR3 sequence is CASSRDRQVYGYTF. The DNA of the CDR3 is TGCGCCAGCAGCCGGGACAGACAAGTCTATGGCTACACCTTC.

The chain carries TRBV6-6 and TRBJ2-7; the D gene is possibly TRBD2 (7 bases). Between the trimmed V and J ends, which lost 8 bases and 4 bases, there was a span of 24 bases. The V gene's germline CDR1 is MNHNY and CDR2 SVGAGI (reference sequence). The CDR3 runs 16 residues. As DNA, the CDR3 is TGTGCCAGCGCCAAAGGGGGGGCGGATACCTTTTACGAGCAGTACTTC. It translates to CASAKGGADTFYEQYF.

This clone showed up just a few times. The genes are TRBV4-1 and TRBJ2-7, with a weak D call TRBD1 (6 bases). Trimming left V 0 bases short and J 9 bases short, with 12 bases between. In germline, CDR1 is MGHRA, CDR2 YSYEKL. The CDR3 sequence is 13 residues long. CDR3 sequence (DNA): TGCGCCAGCAGCCAAGATACGGGCAGGGGGCAGTACTTC. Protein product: CASSQDTGRGQYF.

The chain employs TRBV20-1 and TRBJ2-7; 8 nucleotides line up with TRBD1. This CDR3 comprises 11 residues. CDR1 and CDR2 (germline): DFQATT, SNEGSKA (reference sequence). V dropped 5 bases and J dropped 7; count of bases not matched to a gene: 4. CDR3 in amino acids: CSAFRGREQYF. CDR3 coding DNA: TGCAGTGCTTTCAGGGGGCGAGAGCAGTACTTC.

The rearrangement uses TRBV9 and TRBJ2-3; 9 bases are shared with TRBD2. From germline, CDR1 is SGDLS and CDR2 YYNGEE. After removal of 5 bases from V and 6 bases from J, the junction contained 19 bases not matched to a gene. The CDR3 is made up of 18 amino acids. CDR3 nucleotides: TGTGCCAGCAGTCGTCTAGCGCGCGCGGGAGGGCCCTCGGATACGCAGTATTTT. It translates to CASSRLARAGGPSDTQYF.

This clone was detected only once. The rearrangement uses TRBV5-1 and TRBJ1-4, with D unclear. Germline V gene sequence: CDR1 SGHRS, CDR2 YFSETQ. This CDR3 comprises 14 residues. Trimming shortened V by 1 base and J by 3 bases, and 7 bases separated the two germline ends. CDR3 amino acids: CASSLSVANEKLFF. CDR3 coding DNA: TGCGCCAGCAGCTTGTCCGTAGCTAATGAAAAACTGTTTTTT. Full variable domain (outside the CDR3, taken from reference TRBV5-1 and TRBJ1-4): KAGVTQTPRYLIKTRGQQVTLSCSPISGHRSVSWYQQTPGQGLQFLFEYFSETQRNKGNFPGRFSGRQFSNSRSEMNVSTLELGDSALYLCASSLSVANEKLFFGSGTQLSVL.

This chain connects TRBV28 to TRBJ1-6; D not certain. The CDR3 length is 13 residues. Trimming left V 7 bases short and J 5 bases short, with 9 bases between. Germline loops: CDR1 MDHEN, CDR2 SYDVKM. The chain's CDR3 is CASMEANNSPLHF. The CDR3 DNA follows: TGTGCCAGCATGGAGGCCAATAATTCACCCCTCCACTTT.

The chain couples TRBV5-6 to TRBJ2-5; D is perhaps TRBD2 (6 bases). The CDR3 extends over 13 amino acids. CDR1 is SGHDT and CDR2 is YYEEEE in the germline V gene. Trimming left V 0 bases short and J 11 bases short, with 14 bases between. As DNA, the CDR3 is TGTGCCAGCAGCTTGGGACTGGGGGGTGAGCAGTACTTC. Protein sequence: CASSLGLGGEQYF.

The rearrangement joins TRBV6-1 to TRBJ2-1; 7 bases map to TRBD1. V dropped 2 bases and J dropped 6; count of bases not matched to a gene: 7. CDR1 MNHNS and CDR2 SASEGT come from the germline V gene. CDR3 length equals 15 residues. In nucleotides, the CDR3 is TGTGCCAGCAGTGAACGTCAGGGGGTAGCCAATGAGCAGTTCTTC. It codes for CASSERQGVANEQFF.

The DNA of the CDR3 is TGTGCCAGCAGTAAACCGGACAGGGAGGACGAGCAGTACTTC. Translation: CASSKPDREDEQYF. V usage is TRBV28 and J usage is TRBJ2-7; 8 positions match TRBD1. The trim removed 5 bases at V and 5 bases at J, leaving 8 bases unmatched. CDR1 is MDHEN and CDR2 is SYDVKM in the germline V gene. The CDR3 runs 14 residues.

The CDR3 region is CATWDSPGNYGYTF. The DNA for the CDR3 is TGTGCCACCTGGGACAGTCCAGGGAACTATGGCTACACCTTC. The chain employs TRBV10-3 and TRBJ1-2, with 7 positions matching TRBD1. This CDR3 region has 14 residues. Germline CDR1 ENHRY, CDR2 SYGVKD. V dropped 10 bases and J dropped 2; count of bases not matched to a gene: 10.

The CDR3 DNA reads as TGTGCCAGCAGTTTACACGAACAGGGGCACTACACCTTC. The encoded protein is CASSLHEQGHYTF. This chain connects TRBV27 to TRBJ1-2; TRBD1 aligns across 7 bases. Trimming at V came to 2 bases and at J to 10 bases, leaving 7 bases not matched to a gene. Germline-derived CDR1 and CDR2 are MNHEY and SMNVEV (reference sequence). The CDR3 has 13 residues.

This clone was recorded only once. The CDR3 loop is CSVEDQQATHEQYF. The CDR3 nucleotides are TGCAGCGTTGAAGATCAACAGGCTACCCACGAGCAGTACTTC. The J gene is TRBJ2-7, the V gene TRBV29-1; TRBD1 is a possible D gene (5 bases). The CDR3 loop spans 14 amino acids. V was clipped by 0 bases and J by 5 bases, with 14 bases between them. Per germline, CDR1 SQVTM and CDR2 ANQGSEA.

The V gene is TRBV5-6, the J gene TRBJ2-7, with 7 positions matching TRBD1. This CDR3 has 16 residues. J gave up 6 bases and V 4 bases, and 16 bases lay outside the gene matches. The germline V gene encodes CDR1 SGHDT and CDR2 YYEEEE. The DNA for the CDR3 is TGTGCCAGCAGCATGGACCTGACAGGGATTAGGGGCGAGCAGTACTTC. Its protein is CASSMDLTGIRGEQYF.

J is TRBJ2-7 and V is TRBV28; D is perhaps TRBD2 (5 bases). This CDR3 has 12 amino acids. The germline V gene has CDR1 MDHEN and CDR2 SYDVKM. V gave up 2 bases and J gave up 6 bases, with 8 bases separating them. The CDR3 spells CASSLGGSEQYF. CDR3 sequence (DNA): TGTGCCAGCAGTTTAGGAGGCAGCGAGCAGTACTTC.

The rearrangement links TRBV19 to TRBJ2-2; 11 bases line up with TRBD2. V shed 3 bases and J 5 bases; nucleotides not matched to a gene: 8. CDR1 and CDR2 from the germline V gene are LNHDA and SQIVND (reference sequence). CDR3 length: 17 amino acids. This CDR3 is CASSIPSGLAVTGELFF. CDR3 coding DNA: TGTGCCAGTAGTATCCCTTCGGGACTAGCGGTTACCGGGGAGCTGTTTTTT.

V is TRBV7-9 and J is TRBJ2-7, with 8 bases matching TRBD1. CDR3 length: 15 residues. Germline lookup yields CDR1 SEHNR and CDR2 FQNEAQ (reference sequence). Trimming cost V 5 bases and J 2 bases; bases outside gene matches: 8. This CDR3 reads CASSAPGQETYEQYF. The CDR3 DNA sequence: TGTGCCAGCAGCGCCCCGGGACAGGAAACCTACGAGCAGTACTTC. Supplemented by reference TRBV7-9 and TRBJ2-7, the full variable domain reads DTGVSQNPRHKITKRGQNVTFRCDPISEHNRLYWYRQTLGQGPEFLTYFQNEAQLEKSRLLSDRFSAERPKGSFSTLEIQRTEQGDSAMYLCASSAPGQETYEQYFGPGTRLTVT.

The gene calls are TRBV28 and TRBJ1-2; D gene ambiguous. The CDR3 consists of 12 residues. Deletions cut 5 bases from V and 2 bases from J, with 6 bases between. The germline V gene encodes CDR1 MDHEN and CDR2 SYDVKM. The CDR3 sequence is CASSARNYGYTF. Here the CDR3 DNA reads TGTGCCAGCAGTGCCAGGAACTATGGCTACACCTTC.

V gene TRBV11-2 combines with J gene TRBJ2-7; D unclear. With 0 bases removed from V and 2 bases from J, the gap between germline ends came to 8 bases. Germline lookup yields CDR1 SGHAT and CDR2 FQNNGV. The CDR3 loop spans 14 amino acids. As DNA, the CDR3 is TGTGCCAGCAGCTTAGATTTGCGAACCTACGAGCAGTACTTC. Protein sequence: CASSLDLRTYEQYF.